This record covers a single T cell receptor beta chain. Its antigen is unidentified. The germline V gene has CDR1 SGHRS and CDR2 YFSETQ. The CDR3 loop spans 17 amino acids. Unmatched junction bases numbered 3, after V lost 0 bases and J lost 1 base. The data were obtained in a study of cytomegalovirus exposure and HLA in healthy donors. From the roughly 110-subject validation cohort, which was separate from the roughly 670-subject first cohort, the donors were drawn. Study-level findings and limits: Diagnosis of cytomegalovirus status made by the classifier reportedly showed high specificity and sensitivity.

Measured with immunoSEQ multiplex PCR; TCRdb has only the in-frame clones, and not every one. The sample contains 150,000 to 200,000 clones, approximately 96% of which appear only once. This TCR was sampled from a woman under 30 in good health and CMV-seronegative. Sequencing was performed on PBMCs. The rearrangement joins TRBV5-1 to TRBJ2-2; 10 nucleotides align to TRBD2. The CDR3 DNA reads as TGCGCCAGCAGCTTGGAGCCTAGCGGGGGGAACACCGGGGAGCTGTTTTTT. It is translated as CASSLEPSGGNTGELFF.